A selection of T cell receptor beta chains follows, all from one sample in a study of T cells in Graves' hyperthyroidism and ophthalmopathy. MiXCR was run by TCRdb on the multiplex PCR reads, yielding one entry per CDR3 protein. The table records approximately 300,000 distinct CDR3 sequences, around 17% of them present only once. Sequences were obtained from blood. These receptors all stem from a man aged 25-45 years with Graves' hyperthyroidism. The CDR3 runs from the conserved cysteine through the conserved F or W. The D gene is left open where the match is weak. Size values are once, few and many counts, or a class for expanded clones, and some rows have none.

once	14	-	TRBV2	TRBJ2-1	CASSPTGPTSEQFF	TGTGCCAGCAGCCCAACAGGACCCACGAGTGAGCAGTTCTTC
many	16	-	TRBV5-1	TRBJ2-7	CASSLASGRSSYEQYF	TGCGCCAGCAGCTTGGCCTCGGGCAGGAGCTCCTACGAGCAGTACTTC
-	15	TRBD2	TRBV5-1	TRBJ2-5	CASSLGGLVGETQYF	TGCGCCAGCAGCTTGGGGGGACTAGTAGGAGAGACCCAGTACTTC
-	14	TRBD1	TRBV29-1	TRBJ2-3	CSGQGASSTDMQYF	TGCAGCGGGCAGGGGGCGTCAAGTACAGATATGCAGTATTTT
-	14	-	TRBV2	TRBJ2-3	CASRGTTRTDTQYF	TGTGCCAGCAGAGGGACAACCCGCACAGATACGCAGTATTTT
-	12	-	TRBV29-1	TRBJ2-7	CSVTGTPYEQYF	TGCAGCGTGACCGGGACCCCCTACGAGCAGTACTTC
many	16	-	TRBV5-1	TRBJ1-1	CASSLWGQGKNTEAFF	TGCGCCAGCAGCTTGTGGGGTCAAGGGAAAAACACTGAAGCTTTCTTT
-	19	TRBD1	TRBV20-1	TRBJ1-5	CSARVRDRGRDHTLQPQHF	TGCAGTGCTAGAGTCCGAGACAGGGGACGGGATCACACGCTACAGCCCCAGCATTTT
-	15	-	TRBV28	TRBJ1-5	CASTVLDSSNQPQHF	TGTGCCAGCACCGTTCTAGACAGTTCCAATCAGCCCCAGCATTTT
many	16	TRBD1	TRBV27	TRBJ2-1	CASSQTGGSSYNEQFF	TGTGCCAGCAGTCAGACAGGGGGGAGCTCCTACAATGAGCAGTTCTTC
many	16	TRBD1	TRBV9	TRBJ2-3	CASNRISTGISDTQYF	TGTGCCAGCAATAGGATATCGACAGGGATTTCAGATACGCAGTATTTT
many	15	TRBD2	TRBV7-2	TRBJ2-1	CASRPATSGSGEQFF	TGTGCCAGCAGACCCGCGACTAGCGGGAGTGGTGAGCAGTTCTTC
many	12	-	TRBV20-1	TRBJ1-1	CSANRENTEAFF	TGCAGTGCTAACAGGGAGAACACTGAAGCTTTCTTT
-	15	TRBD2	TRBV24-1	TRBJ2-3	CATSDSGRGTDTQYF	TGTGCCACCAGTGATAGCGGGAGAGGGACAGATACGCAGTATTTT
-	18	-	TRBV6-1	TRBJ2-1	CASSEGGQVRGRWDEQFF	TGTGCCAGCAGTGAAGGGGGCCAAGTCAGGGGTCGGTGGGATGAGCAGTTCTTC
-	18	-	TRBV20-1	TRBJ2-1	CSAMVLYRPGGPYNEQFF	TGCAGTGCTATGGTCTTGTACCGCCCTGGAGGGCCCTACAATGAGCAGTTCTTC
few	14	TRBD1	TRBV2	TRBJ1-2	CADRRSGGNYGYTF	TGTGCCGACAGAAGGTCAGGGGGCAACTATGGCTACACCTTC
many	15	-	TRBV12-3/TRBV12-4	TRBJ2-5	CASSLEGGAAETQYF	TGTGCCAGCAGTTTAGAAGGGGGGGCGGCGGAGACCCAGTACTTC
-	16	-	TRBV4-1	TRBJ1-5	CASSSGHQGGNQPQHF	TGCGCCAGCTCCTCGGGCCACCAGGGTGGCAATCAGCCCCAGCATTTT
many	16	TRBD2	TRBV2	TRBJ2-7	CASRQRLAAGSYEQYF	TGTGCCAGCAGGCAAAGACTAGCGGCCGGCTCCTACGAGCAGTACTTC